These 13 T cell receptor beta chains share one sample of origin, sequenced in a study of blood T cells in healthy people across ages. Through a sample-barcoded 5' primer and a J-beta primer mix, a second PCR was run for roughly 7 to 11 cycles. TCRdb independently ran MiXCR on the 5' RACE reads; one entry per CDR3 protein. Altogether roughly 2 million distinct CDR3 sequences are present, around half being singletons, with the ten largest covering approximately 2.1%. The sequencing input was blood. The receptors shown here come from a woman aged 40 to 50 in good health.

V and J are TRBV9 and TRBJ1-4; 9 bases are shared with TRBD1. Germline V gene sequence: CDR1 SGDLS, CDR2 YYNGEE. The CDR3 length is 17 residues. J gave up 8 bases and V 0 bases, and 11 bases lay outside the gene matches. The CDR3 sequence is CASSVAPIRTGAEKLFF. DNA for the CDR3: TGTGCCAGCAGCGTAGCCCCAATAAGGACAGGGGCCGAAAAACTGTTTTTT.

The chain joins TRBV3-1 to TRBJ2-4; D is perhaps TRBD1 or TRBD2 (5 bases each). Deletions cut 0 bases from V and 9 bases from J, with 15 bases between. CDR1 and CDR2 from the germline V gene are LGHDT and YNNKEL (reference sequence). This CDR3 is built from 15 residues. CDR3 protein: CASSQDSASGGIQYF. The CDR3, as DNA: TGTGCCAGCAGCCAAGATTCGGCAAGTGGGGGCATTCAGTACTTC.

This clonotype was seen only a few times. This rearrangement joins TRBV29-1 to TRBJ2-5, with TRBD1 matching over 7 bases. From germline, CDR1 is SQVTM and CDR2 ANQGSEA. Losses at the gene ends were 8 bases for V and 1 base for J; bases not matched to a gene: 10. There are 14 residues in the CDR3. The CDR3 sequence is CSCVEGASQETQYF. CDR3 nucleotide sequence: TGCAGCTGTGTAGAGGGGGCGAGCCAAGAGACCCAGTACTTC.

The genes are TRBV6-1 and TRBJ1-2; possible D gene TRBD1, 5 bases. This CDR3 has 11 residues. Germline V gene lookup returns CDR1 MNHNS and CDR2 SASEGT. Trimming stripped 6 bases from V and 8 bases from J, with 10 bases between. CDR3 region: CASRDSQGYTF. The DNA of the CDR3 is TGTGCCAGCAGAGACAGCCAAGGCTACACCTTC.

The gene calls are TRBV20-1 and TRBJ2-1, with a weak D call TRBD2 (6 bases). The CDR3 contains 13 residues. Trimming cost V 6 bases and J 7 bases, with 16 bases left between them. Germline V gene sequence: CDR1 DFQATT, CDR2 SNEGSKA (reference sequence). CDR3 sequence reads: CSAPGRGGNEQFF. CDR3 in DNA: TGCAGTGCCCCTGGGCGGGGTGGGAATGAGCAGTTCTTC.

V is TRBV5-1 and J is TRBJ1-1; D gene ambiguous. The CDR3 extends over 15 amino acids. Between the trimmed V and J ends, which lost 0 bases and 0 bases, there was a span of 9 bases. The germline gives CDR1 SGHRS, CDR2 YFSETQ. The CDR3 DNA is TGCGCCAGCAGCTTGGCCGGCGCCTTGAACACTGAAGCTTTCTTT. Protein: CASSLAGALNTEAFF.

V usage is TRBV4-1 and J usage is TRBJ1-5; D unclear. V was trimmed by 4 bases and J by 0 bases, leaving 13 bases between them. CDR3 length: 16 residues. Germline V lookup: CDR1 MGHRA, CDR2 YSYEKL. The CDR3 nucleotides are TGCGCCAGCAGCCCAGGAATTATCTATAGCAATCAGCCCCAGCATTTT. Its translation is CASSPGIIYSNQPQHF.

In its sample, this clonotype was seen a few times. The genes are TRBV15 and TRBJ2-5; no clear D. CDR1 is LNHNV, CDR2 YYDKDF, per germline (reference sequence). Between the trimmed V and J ends, which lost 0 bases and 0 bases, there was a span of 8 bases. CDR3 length equals 15 residues. As DNA, the CDR3 is TGTGCCACCAGCAGAGATGGGCAGTACCAAGAGACCCAGTACTTC. This encodes CATSRDGQYQETQYF.

This clonotype was counted a few times. V and J are TRBV27 and TRBJ1-2; tentatively, D is TRBD1 (5 bases). The CDR3 is 15 amino acids. Looked up from germline, CDR1 is MNHEY and CDR2 is SMNVEV (reference sequence). V dropped 5 bases and J dropped 1 base, with 14 bases sitting between them. Here the CDR3 reads CASSPETGFNYGYTF. The CDR3 DNA sequence: TGTGCCAGCAGTCCAGAAACAGGTTTTAACTATGGCTACACCTTC.

Comments on this clonotype: Relative to the germline gene, one junction end is altered; a read error may explain this. The rearrangement uses TRBV28 and TRBJ1-6, with D unclear. The length of the CDR3 is 15 residues. Germline V gene data show CDR1 as MDHEN and CDR2 as SYDVKM. The CDR3 sequence is CASSFKSSYSSPLHF. DNA for the CDR3: TGTGCCAGCAGTTTTAAAAGCTCCTATAGTTCACCCCTCCACTTT.

The chain links TRBV7-2 to TRBJ2-7, with D unresolved. The CDR3 consists of 14 residues. V lost 1 base, J lost 2 bases, and 9 bases lay in between. Germline CDR1 reads SGHTA; CDR2 reads FQGNSA. CDR3: CASSLEALAYEQYF. The CDR3 DNA sequence: TGTGCCAGCAGCTTAGAAGCCCTAGCCTACGAGCAGTACTTC.

This chain uses TRBV15 with TRBJ2-1; D may correspond to TRBD1 or TRBD2 (5 bases each). Trimming cost V 3 bases and J 0 bases, with 12 bases left between them. CDR1 is LNHNV and CDR2 is YYDKDF in the germline V gene (reference sequence). The CDR3 sequence is 16 residues long. The CDR3 DNA reads as TGTGCCACCAGCAGCGACGGGACGAGCTCCTACAATGAGCAGTTCTTC. Amino acid sequence: CATSSDGTSSYNEQFF.

The chain is built from TRBV20-1 and TRBJ2-5; 7 positions match TRBD2. This CDR3 has 13 amino acids. J gave up 11 bases and V 4 bases, and 13 bases lay outside the gene matches. Germline V gene data show CDR1 as DFQATT and CDR2 as SNEGSKA (reference sequence). CDR3 sequence: CSATGGRMREQYF. The CDR3 DNA sequence: TGCAGTGCTACGGGCGGGAGAATGCGGGAGCAGTACTTC.